This T cell receptor beta chain was documented in a study of cytomegalovirus exposure and HLA in healthy donors. V dropped 0 bases and J dropped 6 bases, with 14 bases sitting between them. In germline, CDR1 is MGHRA, CDR2 YSYEKL. This CDR3 spans 15 amino acids. Primers: 60 Vbeta forward and 13 Jbeta reverse. Method: immunoSEQ multiplex PCR; TCRdb's copy keeps in-frame clones and lacks some. This sample has about 14,000 clones, with about 60% found just once. The clonotype was recovered from a woman between 45 and 65 years old in good health and CMV-seropositive. The sequenced sample consisted of PBMCs. The chain couples TRBV4-1 to TRBJ1-2, with TRBD1 as a possible D gene (5 bases). The DNA of the CDR3 is TGCGCCAGCAGCCAAGACCCCCGGGGGTTGAATGGCTACACCTTC. Translation: CASSQDPRGLNGYTF.